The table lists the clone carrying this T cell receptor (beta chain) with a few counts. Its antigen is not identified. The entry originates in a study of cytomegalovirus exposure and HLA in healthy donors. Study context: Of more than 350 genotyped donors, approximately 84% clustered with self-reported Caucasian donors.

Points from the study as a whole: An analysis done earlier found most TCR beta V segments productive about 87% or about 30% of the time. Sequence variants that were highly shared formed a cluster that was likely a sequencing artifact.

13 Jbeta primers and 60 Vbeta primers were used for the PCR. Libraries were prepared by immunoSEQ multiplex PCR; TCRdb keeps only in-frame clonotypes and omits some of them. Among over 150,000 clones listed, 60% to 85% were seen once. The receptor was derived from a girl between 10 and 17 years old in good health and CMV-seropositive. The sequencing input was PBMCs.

The CDR3 spells CASSLVGQPYGYTF. CDR3 DNA sequence: TGTGCCAGCAGCTTGGTAGGACAGCCGTATGGCTACACCTTC. V gene TRBV5-4 combines with J gene TRBJ1-2, with a weak D call TRBD1 (6 bases). CDR1 is SGHNT, CDR2 YYREEE, per germline (reference sequence). CDR3 length: 14 residues. V gave up 0 bases and J gave up 5 bases, with 11 bases separating them.